This TCR beta chain stems from a study of pediatric ulcerative colitis. Study observations and caveats: A couple of rectal CDR3 clonotypes occurred in all ulcerative colitis patients. Compared with controls, ulcerative colitis showed greater blood-rectum clone sharing. Rectal repertoires separated controls, mild-moderate and acute severe colitis.

This was a survey-level run. Using immunoSEQ multiplex PCR, the repertoire was profiled, and TCRdb retains in-frame clones only, with some absent. The sample contains 45,000 to 75,000 clones, 87% of which appear only once. Points on this clone: Its matching antigen is unknown.

The CDR3 is 12 amino acids. Trimming took off 7 bases at V and 5 bases at J, with 14 bases between the two ends. CDR1 is SQVTM, CDR2 ANQGSEA, per germline. V usage is TRBV29-1 and J usage is TRBJ1-1, with no clear D. This clonotype originated in a boy between 10 and 17 years old who was a control in a study of pediatric ulcerative colitis. Input material: blood. Here the CDR3 DNA reads TGCAGCGCAAAGGAGCCGGAGACTGAAGCTTTCTTT. Translating it yields CSAKEPETEAFF.